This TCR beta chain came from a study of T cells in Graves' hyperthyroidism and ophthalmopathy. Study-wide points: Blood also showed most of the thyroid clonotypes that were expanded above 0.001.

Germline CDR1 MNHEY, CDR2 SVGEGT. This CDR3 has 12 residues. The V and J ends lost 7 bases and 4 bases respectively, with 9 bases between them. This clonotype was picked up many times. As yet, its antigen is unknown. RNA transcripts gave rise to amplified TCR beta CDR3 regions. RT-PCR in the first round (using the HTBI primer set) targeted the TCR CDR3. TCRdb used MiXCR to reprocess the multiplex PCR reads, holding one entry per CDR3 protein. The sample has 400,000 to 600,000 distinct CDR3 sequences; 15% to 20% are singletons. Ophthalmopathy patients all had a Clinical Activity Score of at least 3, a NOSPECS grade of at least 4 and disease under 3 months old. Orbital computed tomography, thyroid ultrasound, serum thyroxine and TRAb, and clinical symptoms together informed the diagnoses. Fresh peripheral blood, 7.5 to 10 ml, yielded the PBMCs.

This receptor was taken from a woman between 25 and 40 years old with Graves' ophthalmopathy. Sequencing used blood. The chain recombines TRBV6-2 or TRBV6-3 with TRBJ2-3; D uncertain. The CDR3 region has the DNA TGTGCCAGCACCAAGCCACCAGATACGCAGTATTTT. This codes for CASTKPPDTQYF.